This paragraph reports one TCR beta chain. Antigen unknown. Profiled with immunoSEQ multiplex PCR; TCRdb holds only in-frame clones, not every one. The data show about 240,000 clones, with 80% to 85% seen just once and about 0.68% held by the top ten. These data come from a study of Tregs in tolerant kidney transplant recipients. Study results and limitations: Activated donor B cell expansion appeared to reveal the most relevant donor-specific TCRbeta repertoire.

The CDR3 loop spans 15 amino acids. The sequenced sample was CD4+ T cells from blood. The genes are TRBV21-1 and TRBJ1-2; no check of the table's D call, TRBD1, against the DNA was made. TRBV21-1 is listed as a pseudogene. The sequence derives from a human donor in good health. CDR3 sequence reads: CASSPRPRGFYGYTF. Here the CDR3 DNA reads TGTGCCAGCAGCCCCCGTCCGAGGGGGTTCTATGGCTACACCTTC.